The sequence of this T cell receptor beta chain was determined in a study of cytomegalovirus exposure and HLA in healthy donors. Study details: Early on, a data release was issued that held some 85 million unique TCRs from HLA-typed donors.

Comment on this clone: The antigen is unknown.

Researchers ran the PCR with 60 Vbeta and 13 Jbeta primers. Using immunoSEQ multiplex PCR, the repertoire was profiled, and TCRdb retains in-frame clones only, with some absent. The sample shows 150,000 to 200,000 clones, 65% to 80% of them seen only once. General observations from the study: Common viral pathogens were later found to be apparently linked to several of the most significant clusters. The authors later found most CMV-associated TCR beta chains appeared HLA-restricted.

Sequenced material: PBMCs. The clonotype was recovered from a man aged 35 to 55 in good health and CMV-seronegative.

CDR3 amino acids: CASSSSLVESSYEQYF. The CDR3 bases are TGTGCCAGCAGCTCGTCTCTAGTTGAGAGCTCCTACGAGCAGTACTTC. This rearrangement joins TRBV9 to TRBJ2-7; D unclear. Germline V gene lookup returns CDR1 SGDLS and CDR2 YYNGEE. This CDR3 has 16 amino acids. The V and J ends lost 4 bases and 0 bases respectively, with 17 bases between them.